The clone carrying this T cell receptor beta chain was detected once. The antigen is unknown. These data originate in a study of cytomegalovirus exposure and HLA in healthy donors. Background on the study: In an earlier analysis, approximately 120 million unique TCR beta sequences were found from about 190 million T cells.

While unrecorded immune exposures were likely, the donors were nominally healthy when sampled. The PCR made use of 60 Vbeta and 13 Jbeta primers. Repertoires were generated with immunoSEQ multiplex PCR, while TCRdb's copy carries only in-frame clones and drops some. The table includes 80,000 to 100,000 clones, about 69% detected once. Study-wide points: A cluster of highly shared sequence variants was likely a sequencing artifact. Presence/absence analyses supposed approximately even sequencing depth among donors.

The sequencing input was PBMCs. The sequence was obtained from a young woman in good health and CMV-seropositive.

DNA of the CDR3: TGTGCCAGCAGTTTATCCCGTCACACAGGGACTGAAGCTTTCTTT. As protein: CASSLSRHTGTEAFF. The V gene is TRBV28, the J gene TRBJ1-1; D is possibly TRBD1 (6 bases). The germline gives CDR1 MDHEN, CDR2 SYDVKM. The germline V and J ends were trimmed by 1 base and 5 bases, with 14 bases remaining between them. This CDR3 is built from 15 residues.